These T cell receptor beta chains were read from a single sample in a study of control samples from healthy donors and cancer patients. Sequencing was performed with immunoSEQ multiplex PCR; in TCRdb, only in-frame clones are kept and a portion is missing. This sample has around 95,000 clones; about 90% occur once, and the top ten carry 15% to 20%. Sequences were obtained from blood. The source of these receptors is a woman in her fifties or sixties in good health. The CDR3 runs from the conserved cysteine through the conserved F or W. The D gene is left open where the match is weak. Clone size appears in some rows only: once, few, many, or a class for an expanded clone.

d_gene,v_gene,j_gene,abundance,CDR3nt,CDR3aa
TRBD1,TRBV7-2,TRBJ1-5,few,TGTGCCAGCAGCTTAGTGACAGGGAGCCAGCCCCAGCATTTT,CASSLVTGSQPQHF
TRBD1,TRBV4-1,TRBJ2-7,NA,TGCGCCAGCAGCCAACTGCTGACAGGGGCAGTCTACGAGCAGTACTTC,CASSQLLTGAVYEQYF
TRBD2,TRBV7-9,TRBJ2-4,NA,TGTGCCAGCAGGCCGACTAGCGGGATAGCCAAAAACATTCAGTACTTC,CASRPTSGIAKNIQYF
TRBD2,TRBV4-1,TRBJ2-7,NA,TGCGCCAGCAGCCCCCCCGAGGTAGCGGGACCTTTGGAGCAGTACTTC,CASSPPEVAGPLEQYF
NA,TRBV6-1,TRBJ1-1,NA,TGTGCCAGCAGTGAATACAACAGCAACACTGAAGCTTTCTTT,CASSEYNSNTEAFF
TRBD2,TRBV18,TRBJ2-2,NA,TGTGCCAGCTCACCTGGGCGGGAGCCCGGGGAGCTGTTTTTT,CASSPGREPGELFF
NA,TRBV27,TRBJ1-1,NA,TGTGCCAGCATTAGGAACAGGGAGAACACTGAAGCTTTCTTT,CASIRNRENTEAFF
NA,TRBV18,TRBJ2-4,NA,TGTGCCAGCTCGTCACAAACAGGGAAAAACATTCAGTACTTC,CASSSQTGKNIQYF
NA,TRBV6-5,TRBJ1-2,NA,TGTGCCAGCAGTTACTCGGGCAGGGTCGTCTATGGCTACACCTTC,CASSYSGRVVYGYTF
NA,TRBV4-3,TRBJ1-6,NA,TGCGCCAGCAGCCCCGCCACCGGGGGTGGAAATTCACCCCTCCACTTT,CASSPATGGGNSPLHF
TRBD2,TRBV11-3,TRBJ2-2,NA,TGTGCCAGCAGCCGGACTAGCGGGGGGGTCGGCGGGGAGCTGTTTTTT,CASSRTSGGVGGELFF
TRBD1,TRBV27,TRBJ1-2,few,TGTGCCAGCAAACCTTCCGGGACAGCCGGCTATGGCTACACCTTC,CASKPSGTAGYGYTF
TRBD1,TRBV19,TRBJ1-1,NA,TGTGCCAGTAGTCCCGGGGGGACAGGGATGGCTGAAGCTTTCTTT,CASSPGGTGMAEAFF
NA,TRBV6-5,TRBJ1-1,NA,TGTGCCAGCAGCCAGGGTGCTGCAAACACTGAAGCTTTCTTT,CASSQGAANTEAFF
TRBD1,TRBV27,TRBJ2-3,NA,TGTGCCAGCACCAACAGGGGGCCCAGGGGGGATACGCAGTATTTT,CASTNRGPRGDTQYF
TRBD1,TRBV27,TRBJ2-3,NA,TGTGCCAGCACCCGACAGGGGCCGACAGATACGCAGTATTTT,CASTRQGPTDTQYF
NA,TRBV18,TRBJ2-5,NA,TGTGCCAGCTCACTGGGACCTGCGGAGACCCAGTACTTC,CASSLGPAETQYF
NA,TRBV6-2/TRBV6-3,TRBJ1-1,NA,TGTGCCAGCACCCCCGGCATGTACACTGAAGCTTTCTTT,CASTPGMYTEAFF
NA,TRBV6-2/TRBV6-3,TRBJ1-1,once,TGTGCCAGCAGTTACTCGCGCAGGGTGAACACTGAAGCTTTCTTT,CASSYSRRVNTEAFF
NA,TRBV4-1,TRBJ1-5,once,TGCGCCAGCAGCCAAGATCGGGGGATCAATCAGCCCCAGCATTTT,CASSQDRGINQPQHF
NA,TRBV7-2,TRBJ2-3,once,TGTGCCAGCAGCTTATGGGGGAGCACAGATACGCAGTATTTT,CASSLWGSTDTQYF
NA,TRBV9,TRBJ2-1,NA,TGTGCCAGCAGTTCTAGCTCCTACAATGAGCAGTTCTTC,CASSSSSYNEQFF
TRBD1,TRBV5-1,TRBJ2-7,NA,TGCGCCAGCAGCGTAGCCGGGACAGGGAGGCACGAGCAGTACTTC,CASSVAGTGRHEQYF
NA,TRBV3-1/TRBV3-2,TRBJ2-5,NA,TGTGCCAGCACCCCCGGAGGGGGCGCGGGGACCCAGTACTTC,CASTPGGGAGTQYF
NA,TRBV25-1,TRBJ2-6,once,TGTGCCAGCGGATCCGCCAACGTCCTGACTTTC,CASGSANVLTF
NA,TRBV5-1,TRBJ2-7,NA,TGCGCCAGCAGTTTACAGACAATGGGCGAGCAGTACTTC,CASSLQTMGEQYF
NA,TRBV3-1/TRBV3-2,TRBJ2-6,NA,TGTGCCAGCAGCCCCCGGGGCAGCTCTGGGGCCAACGTCCTGACTTTC,CASSPRGSSGANVLTF
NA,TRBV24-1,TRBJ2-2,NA,TGTGCCACCAGTGATCCCCTGGGCGGCCCGAACACCGGGGAGCTGTTTTTT,CATSDPLGGPNTGELFF
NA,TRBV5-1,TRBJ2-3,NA,TGCGCCAGCAGCTTGGAACGTGGAGGGGGGTGGGATACGCAGTATTTT,CASSLERGGGWDTQYF
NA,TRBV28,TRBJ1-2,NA,TGTGCCAGCAGTTTTATGGACGGGGGCTATGGCTACACCTTC,CASSFMDGGYGYTF
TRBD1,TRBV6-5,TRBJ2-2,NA,TGTGCCAGCAGTTCCGCAGGGGGCTTTTACACCGGGGAGCTGTTTTTT,CASSSAGGFYTGELFF
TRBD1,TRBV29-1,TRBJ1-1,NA,TGCAGCTTCCGGGACAGCGGGGCTTTCTTT,CSFRDSGAFF
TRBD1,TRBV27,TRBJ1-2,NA,TGTGCCAGCACCTCTTTGATCAGGGGGTTGCGAGGTGGCTACACCTTC,CASTSLIRGLRGGYTF
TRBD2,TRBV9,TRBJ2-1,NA,TGTGCCAGCAGCGTAGTAACTTCAGAGGGGACTAGCAGCCCCTATGAGCAGTTCTTC,CASSVVTSEGTSSPYEQFF
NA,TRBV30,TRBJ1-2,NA,TGTGCCTGGAGTTTGTCCTTCGAGAGTAACTATGGCTACACCTTC,CAWSLSFESNYGYTF
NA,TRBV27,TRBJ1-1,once,TGTGCCAGAAGAAACATAATGAACACTGAAGCTTTCTTT,CARRNIMNTEAFF
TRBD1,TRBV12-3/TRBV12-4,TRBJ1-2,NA,TGTGCCAGTTGGACAGGGCTGAACTATGGCTACACCTTC,CASWTGLNYGYTF
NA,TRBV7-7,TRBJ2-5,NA,TGTGCCAGCAGTCCCGGCCCCATAGGGGAGACCCAGTACTTC,CASSPGPIGETQYF
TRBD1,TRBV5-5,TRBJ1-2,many,TGTGCCAGCAGCTTGGCAGGACAGGAAAGCTATGGCTACACCTTC,CASSLAGQESYGYTF